The following is a TCR beta chain sequence with its context. Its cognate antigen is unknown. Trimming cost V 5 bases and J 2 bases; bases outside gene matches: 6. Germline V gives CDR1 MNHEY, CDR2 SVGEGT. The CDR3 sequence is 16 residues long. The data were obtained in a study of T-cell reconstitution after alpha-beta-depleted transplantation in children. General study findings and limits: At one year after transplant, newly produced T cells mostly accounted for T-cell counts and diversity.

During its preparation, the TCRbeta library received unique molecular identifiers. MiXCR, applied by TCRdb to the PCR reads, yields one record per CDR3 protein. There are more than 200,000 distinct CDR3 sequences in the sample; approximately 17% occur only once, and around two fifths lies in the top ten. This sample comprised PBMCs, mostly from graft donor cells, obtained 360 days after TCRalphabeta/CD19-depleted stem cell transplant. J is TRBJ2-7 and V is TRBV6-2 or TRBV6-3, with TRBD2 matching over 13 bases. The source is a male patient between 2 and 10 years old who had a stem cell transplant for acute lymphoblastic leukemia, so the T cells may come from the graft donor. In nucleotides, the CDR3 is TGTGCCAGCAGTCCCGGGACTAGCGGGGCAGCCTACGAGCAGTACTTC. It specifies CASSPGTSGAAYEQYF.